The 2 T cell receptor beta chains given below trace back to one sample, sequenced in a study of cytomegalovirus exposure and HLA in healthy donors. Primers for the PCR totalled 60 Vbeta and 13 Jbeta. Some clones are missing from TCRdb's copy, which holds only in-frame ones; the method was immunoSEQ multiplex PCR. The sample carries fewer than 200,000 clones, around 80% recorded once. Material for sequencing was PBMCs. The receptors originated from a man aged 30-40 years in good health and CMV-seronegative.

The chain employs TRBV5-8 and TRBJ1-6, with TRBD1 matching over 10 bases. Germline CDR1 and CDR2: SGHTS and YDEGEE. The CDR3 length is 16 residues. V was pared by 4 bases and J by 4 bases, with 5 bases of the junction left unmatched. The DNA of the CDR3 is TGTGCCAGCAGCGGCCGGGACAGGGGATATAATTCACCCCTCCACTTT. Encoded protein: CASSGRDRGYNSPLHF.

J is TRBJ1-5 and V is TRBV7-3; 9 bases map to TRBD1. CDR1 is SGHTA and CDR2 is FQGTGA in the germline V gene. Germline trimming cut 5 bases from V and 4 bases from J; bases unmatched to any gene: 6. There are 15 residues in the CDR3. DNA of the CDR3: TGTGCCAGCAGCCCTCGAGGGACAGGGAATCAGCCCCAGCATTTT. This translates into CASSPRGTGNQPQHF. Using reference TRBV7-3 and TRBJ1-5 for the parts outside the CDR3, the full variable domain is GAGVSQTPSNKVTEKGKYVELRCDPISGHTALYWYRQSLGQGPEFLIYFQGTGAADDSGLPNDRFFAVRPEGSVSTLKIQRTERGDSAVYLCASSPRGTGNQPQHFGDGTRLSIL.